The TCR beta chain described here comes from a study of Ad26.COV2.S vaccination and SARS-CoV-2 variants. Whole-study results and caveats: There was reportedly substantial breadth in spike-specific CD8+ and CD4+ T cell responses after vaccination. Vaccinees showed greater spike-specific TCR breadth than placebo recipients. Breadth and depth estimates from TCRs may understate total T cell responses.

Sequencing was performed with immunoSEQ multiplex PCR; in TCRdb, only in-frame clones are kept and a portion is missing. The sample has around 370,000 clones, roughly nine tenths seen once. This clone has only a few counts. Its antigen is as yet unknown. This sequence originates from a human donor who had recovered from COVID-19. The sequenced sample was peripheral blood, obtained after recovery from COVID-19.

The CDR3 loop is CASSQDLGGLGSPLHF. The CDR3 coding sequence is TGCGCCAGCAGCCAAGATCTAGGGGGTCTAGGATCACCCCTCCACTTT. The J gene is TRBJ1-6, the V gene TRBV4-3, with D possibly TRBD1 on 6 matching bases. Trimming removed 0 bases at V and 10 bases at J, with 16 bases between. The CDR3 covers 16 residues. CDR1 and CDR2 from the germline V gene are LGHNA and YSLEER.